This T cell receptor beta chain came from a study of monozygotic twins with inflammatory bowel disease. Study-level results: Relative to healthy twins, IBD patients had fewer clonotypes in common with others, a gap that was especially apparent with disease activity. Background noise in patient repertoires may stem from differing immunosuppressive treatments.

Donors gave over 2 ml of blood apiece. After re-calling the 5' RACE reads, TCRdb lists one entry per CDR3 protein, DNA absent. Its clone listing holds 350,000 to 500,000 distinct CDR3 sequences. Comments on this clonotype: Its target is unknown.

The germline gives CDR1 LGHDT, CDR2 YNNKEL (reference sequence). The CDR3 spans 16 residues. The J gene is TRBJ2-3, the V gene TRBV3-1; the D gene TCRdb calls, TRBD2, cannot be checked with no DNA. The specimen was blood. This sequence originates from a human donor with ulcerative colitis or Crohn's disease, or a healthy co-twin of an affected twin (not recorded which). CDR3 residues: CASSVFSGLGTDTQYF.